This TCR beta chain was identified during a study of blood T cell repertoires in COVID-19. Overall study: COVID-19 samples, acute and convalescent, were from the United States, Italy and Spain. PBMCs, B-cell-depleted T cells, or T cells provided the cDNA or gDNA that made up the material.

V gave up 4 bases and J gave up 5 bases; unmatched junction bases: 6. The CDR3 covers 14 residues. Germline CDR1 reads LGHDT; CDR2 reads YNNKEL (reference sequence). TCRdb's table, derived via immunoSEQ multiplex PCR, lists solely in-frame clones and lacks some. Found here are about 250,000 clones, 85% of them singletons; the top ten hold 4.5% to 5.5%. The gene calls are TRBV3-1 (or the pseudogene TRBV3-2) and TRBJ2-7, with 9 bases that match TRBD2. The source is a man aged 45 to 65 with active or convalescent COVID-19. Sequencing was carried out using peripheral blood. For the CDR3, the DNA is TGTGCCAGCAGCCCTTTCCTAGCGGGGCACGAGCAGTACTTC. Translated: CASSPFLAGHEQYF.